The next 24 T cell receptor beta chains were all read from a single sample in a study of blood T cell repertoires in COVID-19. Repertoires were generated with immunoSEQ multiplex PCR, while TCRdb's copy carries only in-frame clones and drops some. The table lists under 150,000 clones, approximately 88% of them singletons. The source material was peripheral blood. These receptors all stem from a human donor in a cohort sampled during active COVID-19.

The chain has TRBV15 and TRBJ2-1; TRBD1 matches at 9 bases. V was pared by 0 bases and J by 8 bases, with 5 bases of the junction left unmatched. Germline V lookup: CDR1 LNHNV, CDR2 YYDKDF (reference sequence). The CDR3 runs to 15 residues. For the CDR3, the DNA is TGTGCCACCAGCAGAGAAGGGGACAGGGCCTATGAGCAGTTCTTC. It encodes CATSREGDRAYEQFF.

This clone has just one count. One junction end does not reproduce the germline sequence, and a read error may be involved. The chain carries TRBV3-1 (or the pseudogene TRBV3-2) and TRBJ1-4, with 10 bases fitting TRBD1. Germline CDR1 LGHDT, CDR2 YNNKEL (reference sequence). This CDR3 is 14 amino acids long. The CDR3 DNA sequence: TGTGCCAGCAGTCAAGGGACAGGGGTTGAAAAACTGTTTTTT. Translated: CASSQGTGVEKLFF.

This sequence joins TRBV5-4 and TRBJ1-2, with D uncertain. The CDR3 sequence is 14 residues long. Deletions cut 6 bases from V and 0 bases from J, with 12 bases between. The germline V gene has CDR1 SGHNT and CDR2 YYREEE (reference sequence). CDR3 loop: CASNPREANYGYTF. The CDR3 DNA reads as TGTGCCAGCAACCCGAGGGAAGCTAACTATGGCTACACCTTC. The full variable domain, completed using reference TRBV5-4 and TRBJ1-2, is ETGVTQSPTHLIKTRGQQVTLRCSSQSGHNTVSWYQQALGQGPQFIFQYYREEENGRGNFPPRFSGLQFPNYSSELNVNALELDDSALYLCASNPREANYGYTFGSGTRLTVV.

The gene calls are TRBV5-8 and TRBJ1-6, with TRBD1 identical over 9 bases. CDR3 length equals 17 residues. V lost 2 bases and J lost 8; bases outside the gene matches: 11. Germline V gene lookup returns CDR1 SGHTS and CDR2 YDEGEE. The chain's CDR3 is CASSLSSGTGSYSPLHF. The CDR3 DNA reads TGTGCCAGCAGCTTATCATCCGGGACAGGGAGTTATTCACCCCTCCACTTT.

The CDR3 DNA is TGTGCCAGCGGAGGGGTCTCCTACAATGAGCAGTTCTTC. It yields the protein CASGGVSYNEQFF. This chain links TRBV14 with TRBJ2-1, with D perhaps matching TRBD2 (6 bases). V gave up 8 bases and J gave up 0 bases, with 8 bases separating them. The CDR3 sequence is 13 residues long. Germline V lookup: CDR1 SGHDN, CDR2 FVKESK.

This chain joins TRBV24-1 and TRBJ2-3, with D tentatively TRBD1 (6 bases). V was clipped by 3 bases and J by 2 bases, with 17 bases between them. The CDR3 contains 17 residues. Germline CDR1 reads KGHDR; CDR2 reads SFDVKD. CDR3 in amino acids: CATSDRDTYITTDTQYF. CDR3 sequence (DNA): TGTGCCACCAGTGATCGGGACACTTATATTACCACAGATACGCAGTATTTT.

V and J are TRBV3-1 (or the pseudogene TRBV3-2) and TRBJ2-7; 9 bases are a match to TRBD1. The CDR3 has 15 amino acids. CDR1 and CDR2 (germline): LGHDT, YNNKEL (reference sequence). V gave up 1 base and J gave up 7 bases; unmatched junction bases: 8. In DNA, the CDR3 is TGTGCCAGCAGCCAAGGGACAGGGGAGCTTGGGGAGCAGTACTTC. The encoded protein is CASSQGTGELGEQYF.

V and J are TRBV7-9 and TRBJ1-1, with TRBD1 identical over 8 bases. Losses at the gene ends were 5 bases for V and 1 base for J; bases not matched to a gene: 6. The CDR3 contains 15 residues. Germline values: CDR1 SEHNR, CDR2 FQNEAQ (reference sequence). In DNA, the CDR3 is TGTGCCAGCAGCCTTGCCGGGACAGGGAACACTGAAGCTTTCTTT. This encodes CASSLAGTGNTEAFF.

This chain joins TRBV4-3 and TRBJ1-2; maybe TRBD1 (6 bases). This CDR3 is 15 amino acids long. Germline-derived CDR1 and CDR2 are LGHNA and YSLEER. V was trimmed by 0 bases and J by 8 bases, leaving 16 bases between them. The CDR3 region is CASSQDPTGSRGYTF. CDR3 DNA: TGCGCCAGCAGCCAAGATCCCACAGGGAGTCGAGGCTACACCTTC.

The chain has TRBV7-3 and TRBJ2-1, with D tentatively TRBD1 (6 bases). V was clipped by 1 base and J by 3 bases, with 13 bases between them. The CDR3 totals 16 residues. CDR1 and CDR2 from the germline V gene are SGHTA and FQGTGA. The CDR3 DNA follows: TGTGCCAGCAGCTTAATGGGCCCAGGGGACTACAATGAGCAGTTCTTC. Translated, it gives CASSLMGPGDYNEQFF. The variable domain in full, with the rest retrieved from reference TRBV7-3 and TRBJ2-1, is GAGVSQTPSNKVTEKGKYVELRCDPISGHTALYWYRQSLGQGPEFLIYFQGTGAADDSGLPNDRFFAVRPEGSVSTLKIQRTERGDSAVYLCASSLMGPGDYNEQFFGPGTRLTVL.

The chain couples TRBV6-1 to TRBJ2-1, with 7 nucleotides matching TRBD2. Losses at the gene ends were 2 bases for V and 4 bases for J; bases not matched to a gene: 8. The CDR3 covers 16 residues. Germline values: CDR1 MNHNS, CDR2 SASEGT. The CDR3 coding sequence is TGTGCCAGCAGTGAAAATTGGGGGGGGGAATACAATGAGCAGTTCTTC. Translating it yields CASSENWGGEYNEQFF.

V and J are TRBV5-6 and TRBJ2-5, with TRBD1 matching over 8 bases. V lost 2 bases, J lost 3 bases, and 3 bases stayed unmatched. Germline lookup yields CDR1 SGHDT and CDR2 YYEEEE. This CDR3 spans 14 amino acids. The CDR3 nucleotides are TGTGCCAGCAGCTTTAGACAGGGGAAAGAGACCCAGTACTTC. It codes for CASSFRQGKETQYF.

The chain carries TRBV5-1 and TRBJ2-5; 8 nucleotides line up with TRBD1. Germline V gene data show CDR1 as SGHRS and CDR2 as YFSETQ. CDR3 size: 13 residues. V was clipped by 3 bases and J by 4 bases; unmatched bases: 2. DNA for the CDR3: TGCGCCAGCAGCTACGACAGGGGAGAGACCCAGTACTTC. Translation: CASSYDRGETQYF.

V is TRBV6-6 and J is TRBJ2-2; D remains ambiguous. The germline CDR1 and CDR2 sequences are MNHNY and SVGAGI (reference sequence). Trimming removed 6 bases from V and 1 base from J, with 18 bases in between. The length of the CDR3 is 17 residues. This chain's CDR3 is CASRRFKLPKNTGELFF. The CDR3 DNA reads TGTGCCAGCAGGCGATTCAAGCTACCTAAGAACACCGGGGAGCTGTTTTTT.

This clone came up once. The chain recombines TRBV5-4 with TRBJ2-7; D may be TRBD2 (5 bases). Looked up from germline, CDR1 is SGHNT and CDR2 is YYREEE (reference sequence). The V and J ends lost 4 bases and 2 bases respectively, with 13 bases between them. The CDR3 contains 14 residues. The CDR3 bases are TGTGCCAGCAGCCCCGGAGGCAGAGCCTACGAGCAGTACTTC. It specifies CASSPGGRAYEQYF.

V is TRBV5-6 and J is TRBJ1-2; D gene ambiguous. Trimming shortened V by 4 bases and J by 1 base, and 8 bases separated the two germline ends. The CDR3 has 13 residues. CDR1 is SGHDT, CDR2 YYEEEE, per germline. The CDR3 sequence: CASSPAVNYGYTF. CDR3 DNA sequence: TGTGCCAGCAGCCCCGCAGTTAACTATGGCTACACCTTC.

CDR3 bases: TGTGCCACCAAAGAAATACAGGGTAGCAATCAGCCCCAGCATTTT. Its translation is CATKEIQGSNQPQHF. This sequence joins TRBV19 and TRBJ1-5; maybe TRBD1 (6 bases). The V gene lost 10 bases and the J gene lost 0 bases, with 16 bases spanning the gap. Germline CDR1 LNHDA, CDR2 SQIVND (reference sequence). The CDR3 is 15 residues long. Full variable domain (remainder filled in from reference TRBV19 and TRBJ1-5): DGGITQSPKYLFRKEGQNVTLSCEQNLNHDAMYWYRQDPGQGLRLIYYSQIVNDFQKGDIAEGYSVSREKKESFPLTVTSAQKNPTAFYLCATKEIQGSNQPQHFGDGTRLSIL.

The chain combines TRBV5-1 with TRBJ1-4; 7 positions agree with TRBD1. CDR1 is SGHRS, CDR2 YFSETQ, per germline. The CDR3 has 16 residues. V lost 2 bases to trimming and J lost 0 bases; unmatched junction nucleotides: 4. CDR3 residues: CASSFDRAATNEKLFF. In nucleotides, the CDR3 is TGCGCCAGCAGCTTCGACAGGGCTGCAACTAATGAAAAACTGTTTTTT.

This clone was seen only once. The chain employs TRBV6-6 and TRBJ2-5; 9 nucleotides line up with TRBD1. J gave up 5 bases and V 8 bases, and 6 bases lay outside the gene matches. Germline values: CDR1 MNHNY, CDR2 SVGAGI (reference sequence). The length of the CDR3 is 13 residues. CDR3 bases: TGTGCCAGCTCGGGACAGGGTATCGAGACCCAGTACTTC. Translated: CASSGQGIETQYF.

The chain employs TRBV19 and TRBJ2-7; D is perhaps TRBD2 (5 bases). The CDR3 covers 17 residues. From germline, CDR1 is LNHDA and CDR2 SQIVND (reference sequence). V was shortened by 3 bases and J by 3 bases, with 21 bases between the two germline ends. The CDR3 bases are TGTGCCAGTAGTATCGGAGTGGCTCGAAAACTAGACTACGAGCAGTACTTC. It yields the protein CASSIGVARKLDYEQYF. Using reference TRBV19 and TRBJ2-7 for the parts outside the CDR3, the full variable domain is DGGITQSPKYLFRKEGQNVTLSCEQNLNHDAMYWYRQDPGQGLRLIYYSQIVNDFQKGDIAEGYSVSREKKESFPLTVTSAQKNPTAFYLCASSIGVARKLDYEQYFGPGTRLTVT.

The CDR3 spells CASSELTAYGYTF. CDR3 in DNA: TGTGCCAGCAGCGAGCTGACAGCCTATGGCTACACCTTC. The V gene is TRBV6-5, the J gene TRBJ1-2, with D possibly being TRBD1 (5 bases). CDR1 is MNHEY, CDR2 SVGAGI, per germline. CDR3 length: 13 amino acids. The V gene lost 6 bases and the J gene lost 4 bases, with 12 bases spanning the gap.

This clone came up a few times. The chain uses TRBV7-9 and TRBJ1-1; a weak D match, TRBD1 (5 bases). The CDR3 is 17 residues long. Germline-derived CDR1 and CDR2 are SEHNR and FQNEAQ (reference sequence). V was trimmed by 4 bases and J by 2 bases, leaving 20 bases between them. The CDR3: CASSSAGTPKTNTEAFF. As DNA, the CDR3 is TGTGCCAGCAGCTCCGCGGGGACCCCGAAAACTAACACTGAAGCTTTCTTT.

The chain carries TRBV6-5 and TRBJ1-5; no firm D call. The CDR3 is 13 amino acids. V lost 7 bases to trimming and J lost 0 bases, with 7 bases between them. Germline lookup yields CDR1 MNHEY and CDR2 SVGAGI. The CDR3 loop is CASTRDSNQPQHF. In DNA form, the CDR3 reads TGTGCCAGCACTCGGGATAGCAATCAGCCCCAGCATTTT.

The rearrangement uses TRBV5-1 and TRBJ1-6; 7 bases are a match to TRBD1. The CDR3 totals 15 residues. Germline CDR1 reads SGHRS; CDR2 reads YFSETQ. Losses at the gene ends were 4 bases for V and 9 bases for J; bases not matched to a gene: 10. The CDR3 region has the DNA TGCGCCAGCAGCCCCGGACAGGAGAAGGCTTCACCCCTCCACTTT. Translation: CASSPGQEKASPLHF.